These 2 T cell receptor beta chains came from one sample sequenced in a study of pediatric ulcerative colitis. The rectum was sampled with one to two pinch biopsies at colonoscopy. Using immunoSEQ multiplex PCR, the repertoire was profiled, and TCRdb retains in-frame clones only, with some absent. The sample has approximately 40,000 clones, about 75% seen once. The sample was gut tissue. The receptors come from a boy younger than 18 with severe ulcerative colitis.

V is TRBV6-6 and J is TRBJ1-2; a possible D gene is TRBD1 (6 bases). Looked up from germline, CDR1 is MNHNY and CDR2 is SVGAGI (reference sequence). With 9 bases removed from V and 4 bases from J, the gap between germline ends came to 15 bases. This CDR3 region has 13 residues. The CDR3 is CASRTAQFYGYTF. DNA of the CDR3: TGTGCCAGTAGGACAGCCCAGTTCTATGGCTACACCTTC.

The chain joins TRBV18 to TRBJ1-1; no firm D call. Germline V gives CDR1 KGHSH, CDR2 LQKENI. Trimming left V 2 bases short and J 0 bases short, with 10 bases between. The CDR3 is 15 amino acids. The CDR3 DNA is TGTGCCAGCTCACCAACAAGCCCGGTGAACACTGAAGCTTTCTTT. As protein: CASSPTSPVNTEAFF. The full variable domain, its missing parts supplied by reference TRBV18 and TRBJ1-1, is NAGVMQNPRHLVRRRGQEARLRCSPMKGHSHVYWYRQLPEEGLKFMVYLQKENIIDESGMPKERFSAEFPKEGPSILRIQQVVRGDSAAYFCASSPTSPVNTEAFFGQGTRLTVV.